A selection of T cell receptor beta chains follows, all from one sample in a study of Ad26.COV2.S vaccination and SARS-CoV-2 variants. Clones were read by immunoSEQ multiplex PCR, and TCRdb kept only the in-frame ones, dropping some. The sample lists some 520,000 clones, roughly 85% occurring once. The material was peripheral blood, obtained in a trial of Ad26.COV2.S vaccine versus placebo. These receptors originate from a person between 18 and 60 years old who received the Ad26.COV2.S COVID-19 vaccine or a placebo. The CDR3 runs from the conserved cysteine through the conserved F or W. Fields, in order: V gene, J gene, D gene, clone size, CDR3 protein, CDR3 DNA. D genes are given only for firm matches. Size is stated for part of the rows, as once, few or many counts, or as a class when the clone is expanded.

v_call: TRBV4-3
j_call: TRBJ2-3
d_call: TRBD2
clone_size: NA
cdr3_aa: CASSQGEREGTDTQYF
cdr3_nt: TGCGCCAGCAGCCAAGGAGAGCGGGAGGGCACGGATACGCAGTATTTT

v_call: TRBV27
j_call: TRBJ1-2
d_call: NA
clone_size: few
cdr3_aa: CASSFATRMDGYTF
cdr3_nt: TGTGCCAGCAGTTTCGCGACCAGGATGGATGGCTACACCTTC

v_call: TRBV2
j_call: TRBJ2-7
d_call: TRBD2
clone_size: NA
cdr3_aa: CASRATGGSYEQYF
cdr3_nt: TGTGCCAGCAGAGCAACGGGAGGGTCCTACGAGCAGTACTTC

v_call: TRBV10-3
j_call: TRBJ2-2
d_call: NA
clone_size: NA
cdr3_aa: CAISETENTGELFF
cdr3_nt: TGTGCCATCAGTGAGACAGAAAACACCGGGGAGCTGTTTTTT

v_call: TRBV11-1
j_call: TRBJ2-7
d_call: NA
clone_size: once
cdr3_aa: CASSPNPSSVSYEQYF
cdr3_nt: TGTGCCAGCAGCCCAAACCCATCTAGCGTCTCCTACGAGCAGTACTTC

v_call: TRBV10-3
j_call: TRBJ2-3
d_call: TRBD2
clone_size: NA
cdr3_aa: CAISVFAGDTDTQYF
cdr3_nt: TGTGCCATCAGTGTTTTCGCGGGGGACACAGATACGCAGTATTTT

v_call: TRBV6-2/TRBV6-3
j_call: TRBJ1-3
d_call: NA
clone_size: once
cdr3_aa: CASSEQGSSGNTIYF
cdr3_nt: TGTGCCAGCAGCGAACAGGGATCCTCTGGAAACACCATATATTTT

v_call: TRBV7-9
j_call: TRBJ1-4
d_call: TRBD1
clone_size: NA
cdr3_aa: CASSLGFRDRDEKLFF
cdr3_nt: TGTGCCAGCAGCTTAGGTTTCAGGGACAGGGATGAAAAACTGTTTTTT

v_call: TRBV29-1
j_call: TRBJ2-2
d_call: NA
clone_size: once
cdr3_aa: CSVGINTGELFF
cdr3_nt: TGCAGCGTTGGAATTAACACCGGGGAGCTGTTTTTT

v_call: TRBV5-1
j_call: TRBJ1-5
d_call: NA
clone_size: NA
cdr3_aa: CASSLTVGQPQHF
cdr3_nt: TGCGCCAGCAGCTTGACAGTGGGTCAGCCCCAGCATTTT

v_call: TRBV6-5
j_call: TRBJ2-7
d_call: TRBD2
clone_size: NA
cdr3_aa: CASTLLAGGPYEQYF
cdr3_nt: TGTGCCAGCACCCTACTAGCGGGAGGACCCTACGAGCAGTACTTC

v_call: TRBV9
j_call: TRBJ2-7
d_call: NA
clone_size: NA
cdr3_aa: CASSVDGDWGYEQYF
cdr3_nt: TGTGCCAGCAGCGTAGATGGTGACTGGGGCTACGAGCAGTACTTC

v_call: TRBV12-3/TRBV12-4
j_call: TRBJ1-3
d_call: NA
clone_size: once
cdr3_aa: CASSLGRGNTIYF
cdr3_nt: TGTGCCAGCAGTTTAGGTAGGGGAAACACCATATATTTT

v_call: TRBV11-3
j_call: TRBJ2-2
d_call: TRBD2
clone_size: NA
cdr3_aa: CASSPGGGTTGELFF
cdr3_nt: TGTGCCAGCAGCCCCGGGGGGGGAACAACCGGGGAGCTGTTTTTT

v_call: TRBV7-2
j_call: TRBJ2-1
d_call: NA
clone_size: NA
cdr3_aa: CASSLAGLSSYNEQFF
cdr3_nt: TGTGCCAGCAGCTTAGCGGGGTTGAGCTCCTACAATGAGCAGTTCTTC

v_call: TRBV6-4
j_call: TRBJ1-1
d_call: NA
clone_size: once
cdr3_aa: CASISDGGSEAFF
cdr3_nt: TGTGCCAGCATATCGGACGGTGGCTCTGAAGCTTTCTTT

v_call: TRBV30
j_call: TRBJ1-2
d_call: TRBD1
clone_size: few
cdr3_aa: CAWRRTGVGDGYTF
cdr3_nt: TGTGCCTGGAGGAGGACAGGGGTCGGCGATGGCTACACCTTC

v_call: TRBV12-3/TRBV12-4
j_call: TRBJ2-1
d_call: NA
clone_size: once
cdr3_aa: CASSYVHRNEQFF
cdr3_nt: TGTGCCAGCAGTTACGTCCACAGGAATGAGCAGTTCTTC

v_call: TRBV30
j_call: TRBJ1-1
d_call: NA
clone_size: NA
cdr3_aa: CAWSVAGSTEAFF
cdr3_nt: TGTGCCTGGAGTGTAGCAGGGAGCACTGAAGCTTTCTTT

v_call: TRBV19
j_call: TRBJ2-1
d_call: NA
clone_size: once
cdr3_aa: CAARGVYNEQFF
cdr3_nt: TGTGCCGCCAGGGGGGTCTACAATGAGCAGTTCTTC

v_call: TRBV7-2
j_call: TRBJ2-2
d_call: NA
clone_size: NA
cdr3_aa: CASSLAGGDTGELFF
cdr3_nt: TGTGCCAGCAGCTTAGCGGGAGGTGACACCGGGGAGCTGTTTTTT

v_call: TRBV24-1
j_call: TRBJ2-2
d_call: NA
clone_size: NA
cdr3_aa: CATSASSRELFF
cdr3_nt: TGTGCCACCAGCGCCTCCAGCCGGGAGCTGTTTTTT

v_call: TRBV6-6
j_call: TRBJ1-5
d_call: NA
clone_size: few
cdr3_aa: CASSPSSSNQPQHF
cdr3_nt: TGTGCCAGCAGCCCTTCCTCTAGCAATCAGCCCCAGCATTTT

v_call: TRBV30
j_call: TRBJ1-2
d_call: NA
clone_size: NA
cdr3_aa: CAWSVRGRPYGYTF
cdr3_nt: TGTGCCTGGAGTGTGCGTGGCAGGCCCTATGGCTACACCTTC

v_call: TRBV15
j_call: TRBJ2-7
d_call: NA
clone_size: NA
cdr3_aa: CATSNLGGRYEQYF
cdr3_nt: TGTGCCACCAGCAATCTGGGTGGGCGCTACGAGCAGTACTTC

v_call: TRBV5-6
j_call: TRBJ2-6
d_call: NA
clone_size: NA
cdr3_aa: CASSHSSGANVLTF
cdr3_nt: TGTGCCAGCAGCCACAGCTCTGGGGCCAACGTCCTGACTTTC

v_call: TRBV2
j_call: TRBJ2-2
d_call: TRBD2
clone_size: NA
cdr3_aa: CASSVGTSAGELFF
cdr3_nt: TGTGCCAGCAGTGTCGGGACTAGCGCAGGGGAGCTGTTTTTT

v_call: TRBV9
j_call: TRBJ2-7
d_call: TRBD2
clone_size: NA
cdr3_aa: CASSVASLAGGEQYF
cdr3_nt: TGTGCCAGCAGCGTAGCGTCCCTAGCGGGAGGCGAGCAGTACTTC

v_call: TRBV21-1
j_call: TRBJ2-2
d_call: NA
clone_size: NA
cdr3_aa: CASSKGGTGGRSGELFF
cdr3_nt: TGTGCCAGCAGCAAAGGCGGGACAGGGGGCAGGTCCGGGGAGCTGTTTTTT

v_call: TRBV28
j_call: TRBJ1-5
d_call: NA
clone_size: few
cdr3_aa: CASSRGWSNQPQHF
cdr3_nt: TGTGCCAGCAGTAGGGGTTGGAGCAATCAGCCCCAGCATTTT

v_call: TRBV6-1
j_call: TRBJ1-2
d_call: NA
clone_size: NA
cdr3_aa: CASSVSLGRVGNYGYTF
cdr3_nt: TGTGCCAGCAGTGTTTCCTTGGGGAGGGTGGGTAACTATGGCTACACCTTC

v_call: TRBV24-1
j_call: TRBJ2-3
d_call: NA
clone_size: NA
cdr3_aa: CATSVAEVADTQYF
cdr3_nt: TGTGCCACCAGTGTTGCCGAGGTGGCAGATACGCAGTATTTT

v_call: TRBV10-3
j_call: TRBJ1-6
d_call: TRBD1
clone_size: NA
cdr3_aa: CAIRVTGTGNSPLHF
cdr3_nt: TGTGCCATCAGAGTTACCGGGACAGGGAATTCACCCCTCCACTTT

v_call: TRBV5-4
j_call: TRBJ2-1
d_call: TRBD2
clone_size: NA
cdr3_aa: CASSLPGLAGDNEQFF
cdr3_nt: TGTGCCAGCAGCCTACCGGGACTAGCGGGAGACAATGAGCAGTTCTTC

v_call: TRBV30
j_call: TRBJ1-5
d_call: NA
clone_size: few
cdr3_aa: CAWAMSGEQPQHF
cdr3_nt: TGTGCCTGGGCCATGTCGGGGGAGCAGCCCCAGCATTTT